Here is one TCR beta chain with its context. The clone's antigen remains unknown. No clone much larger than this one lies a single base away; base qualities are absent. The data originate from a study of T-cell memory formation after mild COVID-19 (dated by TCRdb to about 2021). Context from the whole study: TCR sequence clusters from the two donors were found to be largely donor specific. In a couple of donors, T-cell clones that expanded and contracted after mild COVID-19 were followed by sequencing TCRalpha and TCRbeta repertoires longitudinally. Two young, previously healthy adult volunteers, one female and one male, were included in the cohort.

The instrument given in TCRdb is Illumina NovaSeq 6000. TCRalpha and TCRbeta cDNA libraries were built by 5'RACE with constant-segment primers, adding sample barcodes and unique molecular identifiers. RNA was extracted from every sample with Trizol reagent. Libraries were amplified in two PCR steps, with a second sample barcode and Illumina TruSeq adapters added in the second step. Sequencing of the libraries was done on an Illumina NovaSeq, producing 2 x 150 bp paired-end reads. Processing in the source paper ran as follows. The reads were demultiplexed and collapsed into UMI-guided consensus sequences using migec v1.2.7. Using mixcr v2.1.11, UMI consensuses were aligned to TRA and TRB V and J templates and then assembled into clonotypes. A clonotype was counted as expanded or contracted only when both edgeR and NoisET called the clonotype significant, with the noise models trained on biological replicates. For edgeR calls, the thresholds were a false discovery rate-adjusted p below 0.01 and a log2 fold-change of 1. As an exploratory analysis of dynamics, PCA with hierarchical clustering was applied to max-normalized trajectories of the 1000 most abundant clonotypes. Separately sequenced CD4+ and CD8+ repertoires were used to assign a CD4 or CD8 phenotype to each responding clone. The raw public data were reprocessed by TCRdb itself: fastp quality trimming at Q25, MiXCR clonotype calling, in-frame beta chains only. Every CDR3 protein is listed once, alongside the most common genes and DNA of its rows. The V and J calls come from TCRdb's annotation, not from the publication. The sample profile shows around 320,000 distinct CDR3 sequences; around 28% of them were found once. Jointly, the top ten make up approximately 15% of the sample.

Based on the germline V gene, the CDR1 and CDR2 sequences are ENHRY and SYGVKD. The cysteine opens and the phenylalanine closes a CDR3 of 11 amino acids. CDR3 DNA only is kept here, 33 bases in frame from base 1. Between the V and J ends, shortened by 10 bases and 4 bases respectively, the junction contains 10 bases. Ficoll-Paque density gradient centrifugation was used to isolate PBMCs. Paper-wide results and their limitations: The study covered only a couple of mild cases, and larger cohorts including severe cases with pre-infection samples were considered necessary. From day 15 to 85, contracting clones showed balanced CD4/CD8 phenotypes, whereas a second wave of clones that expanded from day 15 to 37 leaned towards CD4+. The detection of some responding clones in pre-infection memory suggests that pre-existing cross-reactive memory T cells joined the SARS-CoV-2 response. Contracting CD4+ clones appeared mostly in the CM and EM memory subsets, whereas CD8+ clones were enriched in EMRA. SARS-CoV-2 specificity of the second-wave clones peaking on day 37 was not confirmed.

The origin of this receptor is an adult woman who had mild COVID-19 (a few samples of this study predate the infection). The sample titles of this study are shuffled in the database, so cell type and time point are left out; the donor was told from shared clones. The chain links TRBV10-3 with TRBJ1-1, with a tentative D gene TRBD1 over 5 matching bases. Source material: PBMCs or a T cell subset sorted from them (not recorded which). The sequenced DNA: TGTGCCACATCGGGGGTCACTGAAGCTTTCTTT. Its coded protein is CATSGVTEAFF.